These 19 T cell receptor beta chains originate from one sample sequenced in a study of T cell responses to AZD1222 COVID-19 vaccine. Generated by immunoSEQ multiplex PCR, the TCRdb table keeps only in-frame clones and is missing some. The profile covers around 77,000 clones, with roughly 90% appearing a single time and over 2% taken by the ten largest. The specimen was peripheral blood, collected on day 0 of AZD1222 vaccination. These receptor sequences come from an adult in good health.

V gene TRBV30 combines with J gene TRBJ1-2; no definite D call. V lost 6 bases to trimming and J lost 2 bases, with 10 bases between them. The CDR3 length is 12 residues. Germline V gene data show CDR1 as GTSNPN and CDR2 as SVGIG (reference sequence). The CDR3 DNA reads TGTGCCTGCACACGGAGCAACTATGGCTACACCTTC. This translates into CACTRSNYGYTF.

The J gene is TRBJ2-3, the V gene TRBV28; 8 bases are shared with TRBD1. Trimming took 6 bases from V and 2 from J; bases not matched to a gene: 7. Germline assignment: CDR1 MDHEN and CDR2 SYDVKM. This CDR3 is 15 amino acids long. In nucleotides, the CDR3 is TGTGCCAGCAGCCTCGGACAGGGTGTCACAGATACGCAGTATTTT. This codes for CASSLGQGVTDTQYF.

The chain carries TRBV12-3 or TRBV12-4 and TRBJ2-2; TRBD1 might be the D (6 bases). With 6 bases removed from V and 5 bases from J, the gap between germline ends came to 10 bases. The CDR3 is made up of 13 amino acids. Written as DNA, the CDR3 is TGTGCCAGCAGCCCACAGGGAACCGGGGAGCTGTTTTTT. As protein: CASSPQGTGELFF.

CDR3 region: CASSSRQGERFTEAFF. In DNA, the CDR3 is TGTGCCAGTAGTTCCCGACAGGGGGAACGGTTCACTGAAGCTTTCTTT. V gene TRBV19 combines with J gene TRBJ1-1; 9 bases are shared with TRBD1. The CDR3 spans 16 residues. Germline V CDR1 and CDR2: LNHDA, SQIVND (reference sequence). Unmatched junction bases numbered 11, after V lost 5 bases and J lost 4 bases.

This chain links TRBV18 with TRBJ1-2; D possibly corresponds to TRBD1 (5 bases). The CDR3 has 15 residues. Germline lookup yields CDR1 KGHSH and CDR2 LQKENI. Trimming took off 2 bases at V and 5 bases at J, with 15 bases between the two ends. CDR3 DNA: TGTGCCAGCTCACCAGTCACAGGTCCCGTTTATGGCTACACCTTC. Protein product: CASSPVTGPVYGYTF.

The rearrangement links TRBV10-3 to TRBJ1-1; TRBD1 matches 10 bases. Looked up from germline, CDR1 is ENHRY and CDR2 is SYGVKD. The V gene end was trimmed by 3 bases and the J gene end by 0 bases; junction bases not matched to a gene: 7. The CDR3 sequence is 17 residues long. The CDR3 DNA reads TGTGCCATCAGTGAATCACGGACAGGGGGGCTGAACACTGAAGCTTTCTTT. Amino acid sequence: CAISESRTGGLNTEAFF.

The chain recombines TRBV5-1 with TRBJ2-3; 7 bases fit TRBD1. J lost 5 bases, V lost 4 bases, and 10 bases had no gene match. Germline V gives CDR1 SGHRS, CDR2 YFSETQ. The CDR3 consists of 15 residues. The DNA of the CDR3 is TGCGCCAGCAGCCCAACAGGGGTTAGAATAGATACGCAGTATTTT. Amino acids: CASSPTGVRIDTQYF.

The V and J genes are TRBV29-1 and TRBJ1-2, with unresolved D. Trimming removed 0 bases from V and 5 bases from J, with 16 bases in between. The CDR3 is 15 residues long. The germline gives CDR1 SQVTM, CDR2 ANQGSEA. CDR3 loop: CSVEDLSKGEYGYTF. As DNA, the CDR3 is TGCAGCGTTGAAGATCTTAGTAAGGGAGAATATGGCTACACCTTC.

The V gene is TRBV19, the J gene TRBJ1-5; 8 positions agree with TRBD1. Germline-derived CDR1 and CDR2 are LNHDA and SQIVND (reference sequence). CDR3 size: 17 residues. The junction had 12 bases not matched to a gene; V was cut back by 5 bases and J by 3 bases. In DNA form, the CDR3 reads TGTGCCAGTAGTTTCCTTTCCGGGACAGGCTACAATCAGCCCCAGCATTTT. Translating gives CASSFLSGTGYNQPQHF. Full variable domain (remainder filled in from reference TRBV19 and TRBJ1-5): DGGITQSPKYLFRKEGQNVTLSCEQNLNHDAMYWYRQDPGQGLRLIYYSQIVNDFQKGDIAEGYSVSREKKESFPLTVTSAQKNPTAFYLCASSFLSGTGYNQPQHFGDGTRLSIL.

The chain has TRBV5-5 and TRBJ1-1; 9 nucleotides align to TRBD1. After removal of 6 bases from V and 11 bases from J, the junction contained 20 bases not matched to a gene. CDR1 is SGHKS, CDR2 YYEKEE, per germline (reference sequence). The CDR3 is 16 residues long. CDR3 in amino acids: CASTSGPQGATERAFF. CDR3 coding DNA: TGTGCCAGCACCTCAGGGCCACAGGGGGCAACCGAGAGGGCTTTCTTT.

The chain joins TRBV30 to TRBJ2-3; 12 bases fit TRBD2. The length of the CDR3 is 16 residues. The V and J ends lost 8 bases and 1 base, in that order; junction bases with no gene match: 10. CDR1 and CDR2 from the germline V gene are GTSNPN and SVGIG (reference sequence). The CDR3 spells CAGTSGSEDGTDTQYF. The CDR3 DNA follows: TGTGCCGGGACTAGCGGGTCGGAGGACGGCACAGATACGCAGTATTTT.

The chain carries TRBV28 and TRBJ1-5, with D unclear. The V gene lost 4 bases and the J gene lost 7 bases, with 8 bases spanning the gap. Germline V gives CDR1 MDHEN, CDR2 SYDVKM. The CDR3 totals 12 residues. The CDR3 nucleotides are TGTGCCAGCAGTTCCCTAGGCCAGCCCCAGCATTTT. Residues: CASSSLGQPQHF.

V is TRBV30 and J is TRBJ1-2; no firm D call. Trimming stripped 2 bases from V and 4 bases from J, with 8 bases between. CDR1 is GTSNPN, CDR2 SVGIG, per germline (reference sequence). This CDR3 has 12 amino acids. The CDR3 DNA is TGTGCCTGGAGTAGAGTTATCTATGGCTACACCTTC. Protein: CAWSRVIYGYTF.

This chain links TRBV7-8 with TRBJ1-1; D possibly corresponds to TRBD1 (5 bases). This CDR3 has 12 residues. Trimming took 5 bases from V and 11 from J, leaving 15 bases between them. Per the germline V gene, CDR1 is SGHVS and CDR2 is FQNEAQ. CDR3 in DNA: TGTGCCAGCAGCCCGCTGTCCCGGGACGCTTTCTTT. As protein: CASSPLSRDAFF.

This clone is medium-sized. The V call is TRBV5-1, the J call TRBJ1-1; 9 positions agree with TRBD1. The CDR3 has 15 amino acids. V was pared by 4 bases and J by 5 bases, with 9 bases of the junction left unmatched. Germline CDR1 is SGHRS and CDR2 is YFSETQ. The CDR3, as DNA: TGCGCCAGCAGCGGGGGGCGGGACAGGGTTACTGAAGCTTTCTTT. Encoded protein: CASSGGRDRVTEAFF.

This chain connects TRBV5-1 to TRBJ2-5; TRBD2 aligns across 10 bases. CDR3 size: 16 residues. Germline V gene lookup returns CDR1 SGHRS and CDR2 YFSETQ. The trim removed 2 bases at V and 2 bases at J, leaving 6 bases unmatched. The CDR3 protein is CASSFSSGGLQETQYF. CDR3 DNA sequence: TGCGCCAGCAGCTTCAGTAGCGGGGGGCTGCAAGAGACCCAGTACTTC.

The rearrangement links TRBV27 to TRBJ1-2; 7 bases map to TRBD1. Losses at the gene ends were 6 bases for V and 6 bases for J; bases not matched to a gene: 7. Germline loops: CDR1 MNHEY, CDR2 SMNVEV (reference sequence). CDR3 size: 13 residues. CDR3 nucleotide sequence: TGTGCCAGCAGCATAGGGGGCGCGGATGGCTACACCTTC. It codes for CASSIGGADGYTF.

J is TRBJ1-1 and V is TRBV5-6; 8 bases match TRBD1. Trimming removed 3 bases from V and 5 bases from J; junction bases left unmatched: 15. Germline V lookup: CDR1 SGHDT, CDR2 YYEEEE. The CDR3 has 17 residues. The CDR3 spells CASSSERGGQGWTEAFF. Here the CDR3 DNA reads TGTGCCAGCAGCTCGGAGAGGGGTGGACAGGGATGGACTGAAGCTTTCTTT.

The CDR3 loop is CASSEAGRMVDRQFF. DNA for the CDR3: TGTGCCAGCAGTGAAGCAGGCCGGATGGTGGACCGACAGTTCTTC. J is TRBJ2-1 and V is TRBV6-1; no clear D. The CDR3 runs 15 residues. V shed 0 bases and J shed 13 bases, with 19 bases lying between them. Germline CDR1 is MNHNS and CDR2 is SASEGT.